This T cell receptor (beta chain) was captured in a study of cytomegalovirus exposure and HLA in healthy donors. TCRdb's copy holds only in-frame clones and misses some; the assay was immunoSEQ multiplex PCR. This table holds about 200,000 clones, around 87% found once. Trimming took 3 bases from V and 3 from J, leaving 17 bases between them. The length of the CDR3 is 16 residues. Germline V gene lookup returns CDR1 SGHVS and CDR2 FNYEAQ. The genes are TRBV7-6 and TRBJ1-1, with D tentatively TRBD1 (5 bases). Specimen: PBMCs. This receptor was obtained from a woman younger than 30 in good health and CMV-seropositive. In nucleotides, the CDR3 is TGTGCCAGCAGCTTGGGGGTGGGGGGAGATTACACTGAAGCTTTCTTT. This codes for CASSLGVGGDYTEAFF.